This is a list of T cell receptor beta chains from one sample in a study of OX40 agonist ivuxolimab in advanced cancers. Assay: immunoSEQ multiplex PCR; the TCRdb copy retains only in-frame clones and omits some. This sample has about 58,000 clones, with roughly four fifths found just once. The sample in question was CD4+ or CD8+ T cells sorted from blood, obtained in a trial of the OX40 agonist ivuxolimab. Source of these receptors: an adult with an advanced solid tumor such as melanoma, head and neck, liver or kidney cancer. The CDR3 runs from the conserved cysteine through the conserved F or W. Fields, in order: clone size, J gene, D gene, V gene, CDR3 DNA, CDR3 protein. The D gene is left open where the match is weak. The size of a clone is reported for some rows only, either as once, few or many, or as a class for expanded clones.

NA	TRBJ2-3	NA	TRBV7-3	TGTGCCAGCAGCTTAATCGGGCAGCCTACAAGCACAGATACGCAGTATTTT	CASSLIGQPTSTDTQYF
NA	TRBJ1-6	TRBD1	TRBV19	TGTGCCAGTAGTATAGCACCAAGGACAGGTCAAAATTCACCCCTCCACTTT	CASSIAPRTGQNSPLHF
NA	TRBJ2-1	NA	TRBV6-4	TGTGCCAGCAGTGACTCAGAACAGGGAGGGAATGAGCAGTTCTTC	CASSDSEQGGNEQFF
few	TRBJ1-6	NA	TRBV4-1	TGCGCCAGCAGCCAAGGCACAAACAGGGTTGATTCACCCCTCCACTTT	CASSQGTNRVDSPLHF
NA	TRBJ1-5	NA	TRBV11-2	TGTGCCAGCAGCTGGGACCTCAATGGCAATCAGCCCCAGCATTTT	CASSWDLNGNQPQHF
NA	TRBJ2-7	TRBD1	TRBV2	TGTGCCAGCAATGGCTTGGACAGGGCCTACGAGCAGTACTTC	CASNGLDRAYEQYF
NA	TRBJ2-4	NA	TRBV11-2	TGTGCCAGCAGCTTAGTTAGGGACGGCCTATTGCCGTACTTC	CASSLVRDGLLPYF
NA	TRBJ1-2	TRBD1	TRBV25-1	TGTGCCAGCAGTGAAAGCGGGACAGGACCTTATGGCTACACCTTC	CASSESGTGPYGYTF
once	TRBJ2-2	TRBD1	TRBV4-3	TGCGCCAGCAGCCAAGCTTGGACAGGGGCTACCGTCGGAGGCACCGGGGAGCTGTTTTTT	CASSQAWTGATVGGTGELFF
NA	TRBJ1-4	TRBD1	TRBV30	TGTGCCTGGAGAGCCGGGACAGGGGCAAATGAAAAACTGTTTTTT	CAWRAGTGANEKLFF
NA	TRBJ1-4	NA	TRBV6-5	TGTGCCAGCAGGAGGGGGAAGGAAAAACTGTTTTTT	CASRRGKEKLFF
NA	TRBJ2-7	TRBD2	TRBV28	TGTGCCAGCAGTTTATCCGGGACTAGCGGGTTAGGGTACTTC	CASSLSGTSGLGYF
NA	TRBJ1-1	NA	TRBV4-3	TGCGCCAGCAGCCAAGGACTTGAACCGGATGGAGGGAACACTGAAGCTTTCTTT	CASSQGLEPDGGNTEAFF
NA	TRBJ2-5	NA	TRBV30	TGTGCCTGGAGGAGGGGACACCAAGAGACCCAGTACTTC	CAWRRGHQETQYF
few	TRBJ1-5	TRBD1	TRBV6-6	TGTGCCAGCAGTCCAGGACAGGGGGCAGGTCAGCCCCAGCATTTT	CASSPGQGAGQPQHF
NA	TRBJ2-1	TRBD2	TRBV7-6	TGTGCCAGCAGCTTAGAGGCTAGCGGGGGATACAATGAGCAGTTCTTC	CASSLEASGGYNEQFF
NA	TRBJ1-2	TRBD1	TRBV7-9	TGTGCCAGCAGCTCTACGACAGGGATTAAATATGGCTACACCTTC	CASSSTTGIKYGYTF
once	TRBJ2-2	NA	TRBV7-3	TGTGCCAGCAGTAACGGGACGGGAAACACCGGGGAGCTGTTTTTT	CASSNGTGNTGELFF
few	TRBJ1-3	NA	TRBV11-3	TGTGCTAGCGGCAGGGCTTCTGGAAACACCATATATTTT	CASGRASGNTIYF
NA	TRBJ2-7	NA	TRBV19	TGTGCCAGTAGTATTGGGTCTGGCTACTACGAGCAGTACTTC	CASSIGSGYYEQYF
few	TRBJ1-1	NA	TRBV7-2	TGTGCCAGCAGCCTCTCTGGGGGGAACACTGAAGCTTTCTTT	CASSLSGGNTEAFF
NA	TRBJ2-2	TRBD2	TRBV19	TGTGCCAGTAATACGCCTAGCGGGGTCACCGGGGAGCTGTTTTTT	CASNTPSGVTGELFF
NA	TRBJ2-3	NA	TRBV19	TGTGCCTGCTCCCAGCGGGTCCTAGATACGCAGTATTTT	CACSQRVLDTQYF
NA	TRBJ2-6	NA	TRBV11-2	TGTGCCAGCACCAGTGGGAACGTCCTGACTTTC	CASTSGNVLTF
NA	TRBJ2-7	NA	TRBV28	TGTGCCAGCAGTATCTTACCGAGGGATGGGTACGAGCAGTACTTC	CASSILPRDGYEQYF
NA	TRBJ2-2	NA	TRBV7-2	TGTGCCAGTAACGGAGGAGCCATCCCAAGTGAGACCGGGGAGCTGTTTTTT	CASNGGAIPSETGELFF
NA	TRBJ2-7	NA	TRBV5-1	TGCGCCAGCAGCTTGGGTGCCCACGAGCAGTACTTC	CASSLGAHEQYF
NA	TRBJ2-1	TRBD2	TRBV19	TGTGCCAGTAGTGTTCTCAAGGGAGCGGGGGGTTACAATGAGCAGTTCTTC	CASSVLKGAGGYNEQFF
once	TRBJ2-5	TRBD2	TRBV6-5	TGTGCCAGCAGTAGGGAAGCGGGGGGGGTAGAGACCCAGTACTTC	CASSREAGGVETQYF
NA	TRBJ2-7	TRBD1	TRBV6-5	TGTGCCACCACCCCAGGGAGGGGACAGGGTACCCTTTTC	CATTPGRGQGTLF
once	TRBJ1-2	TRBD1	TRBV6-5	TGTGCCAGCAGTTACATCCCGGGACAGGGAAACTATGGCTACACCTTC	CASSYIPGQGNYGYTF
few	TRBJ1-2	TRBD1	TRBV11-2	TGTGCCAGCAGCTTAACGGCAGGGGGAGTCGGTGGCTACACCTTC	CASSLTAGGVGGYTF
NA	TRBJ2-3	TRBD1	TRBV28	TGTGCCAGCAGTCCCCCCGCCGGGACAGAGACCACAGATACGCAGTATTTT	CASSPPAGTETTDTQYF
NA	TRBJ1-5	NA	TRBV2	TGTGCCAGCAGTGGTCGGCGGGGCAATCAGCCCCAGCATTTT	CASSGRRGNQPQHF
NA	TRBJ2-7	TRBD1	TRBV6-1	TGTGCCAGCAGTGAAGCTCAGGGGGCGCGTGGGCAGTACTTC	CASSEAQGARGQYF
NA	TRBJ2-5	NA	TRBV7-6	TGTGCCAGCAGCTTAGGCTTTTCGGGAGAGACCCAGTACTTC	CASSLGFSGETQYF
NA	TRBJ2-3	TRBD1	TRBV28	TGTGCCAGCAGTTGGGTCCAGGGGGCGGAAGTTGCAGATACGCAGTATTTT	CASSWVQGAEVADTQYF
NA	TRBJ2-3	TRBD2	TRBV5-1	TGCGCCAGCAGCTTGTTTAGCGGGGGTGGGGATACGCAGTATTTT	CASSLFSGGGDTQYF
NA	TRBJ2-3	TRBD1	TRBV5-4	TGTGCCAGCAGCAGGGGGTTGGGACAGGCCGTTGTTGATACGCAGTATTTT	CASSRGLGQAVVDTQYF
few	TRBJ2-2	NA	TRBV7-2	TGTGCCAGCAGCCGAGGTGGGGCACCCGGGGAGCTGTTTTTT	CASSRGGAPGELFF
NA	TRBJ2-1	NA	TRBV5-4	TGTGCCAGCAGCTATCGGTTGGGATCCTCCTACAATGAGCAGTTCTTC	CASSYRLGSSYNEQFF
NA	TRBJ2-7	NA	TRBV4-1	TGCGCCAGCAGCCAAGAAGGTCAAGCCCCGTCCTACGAGCAGTACTTC	CASSQEGQAPSYEQYF
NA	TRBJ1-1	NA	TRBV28	TGTGCCAGCAGGCTGGAAGGGACTGAAGCTTTCTTT	CASRLEGTEAFF
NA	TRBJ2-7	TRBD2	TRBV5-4	TGTGCCAGCAGCAGGGGGACTAGCACGGCGGTCGAGCAGTACTTC	CASSRGTSTAVEQYF
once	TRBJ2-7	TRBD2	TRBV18	TGTGCCAGCTCACCAGCGGCCTTAGCGGGGAATCCCTACGAGCAGTACTTC	CASSPAALAGNPYEQYF
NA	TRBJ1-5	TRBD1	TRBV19	TGTGCCAGCTCAGGGGGCCGGACATATTATAGCAATCAGCCCCAGCATTTT	CASSGGRTYYSNQPQHF
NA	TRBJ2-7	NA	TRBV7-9	TGTGCCAGCAGCTTAGCGTCAGCAGGGAATGCCTACGAGCAGTACTTC	CASSLASAGNAYEQYF
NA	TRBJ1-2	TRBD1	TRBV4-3	TGCGCCAGCAGCCAAGATCTTGGGGACAGACCCCGGACTACCTATGGCTACACCTTC	CASSQDLGDRPRTTYGYTF
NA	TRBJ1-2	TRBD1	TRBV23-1	TGCGCCAGCAGCCCTGGAACAGGGGTTGAGGTGAACACCTTC	CASSPGTGVEVNTF
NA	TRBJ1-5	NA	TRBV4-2	TGTGCCAGCAGCCAAGACGGGACGGAGGATCAGCCCCAGCATTTT	CASSQDGTEDQPQHF
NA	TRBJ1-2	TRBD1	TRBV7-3	TGTGCCAGCAGCCCGACAGGGAGAGATGGCTACACCTTC	CASSPTGRDGYTF
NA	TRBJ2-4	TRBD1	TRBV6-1	TGTGCCAGCACCCCCGGGACAGGGGTAAACATTCAGTACTTC	CASTPGTGVNIQYF
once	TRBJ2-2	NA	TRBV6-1	TGTGCCAGCATCCTTGGGACATTGAACACCGGGGAGCTGTTTTTT	CASILGTLNTGELFF
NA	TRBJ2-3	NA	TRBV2	TGTGCCAGCAGTGTAGTCGTCAGTCGAAGCACAGATACGCAGTATTTT	CASSVVVSRSTDTQYF
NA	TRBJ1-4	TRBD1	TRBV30	TGTGCCTGGAGTCGTCGGACAGGATCTATGGAAGAAAAACTGTTTTTT	CAWSRRTGSMEEKLFF
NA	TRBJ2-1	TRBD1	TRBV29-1	TGCAGCGCAGGGGACAGGGGGCCCCCCATCGATGAGCAGTTCTTC	CSAGDRGPPIDEQFF
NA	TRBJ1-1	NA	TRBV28	TGTGCCAGCAGTCTGCCGACAGTGAAGGGGGCTGAAGCTTTCTTT	CASSLPTVKGAEAFF
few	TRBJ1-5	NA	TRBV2	TGTGCCAGCGCGCAGGGCGGTCAGCCCCAGCATTTT	CASAQGGQPQHF
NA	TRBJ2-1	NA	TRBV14	TGTGCCAGCAGCCAAGAACTTCATACCGTCTCCTACAATGAGCAGTTCTTC	CASSQELHTVSYNEQFF
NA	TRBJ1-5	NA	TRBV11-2	TGTGCCAGCAGCCGAGAGGGGCAGCCCCAGCATTTT	CASSREGQPQHF